These 15 T cell receptor beta chains share one sample of origin, sequenced in a study of T cells in Graves' hyperthyroidism and ophthalmopathy. The investigators amplified TCR beta CDR3 regions from RNA transcripts. An initial round of RT-PCR targeting the TCR CDR3 relied on the HTBI primer set. Each CDR3 protein is one row after TCRdb ran MiXCR on the multiplex PCR reads. The table records roughly 510,000 distinct CDR3 sequences, 40% to 55% of them present only once. The specimen was peripheral blood or thyroid tissue (not recorded which). These receptors were obtained from an adult woman with Graves' disease, either hyperthyroidism or ophthalmopathy (not recorded which).

The chain couples TRBV20-1 to TRBJ1-1; D remains unclear. CDR1 and CDR2 from the germline V gene are DFQATT and SNEGSKA (reference sequence). Trimming removed 3 bases at V and 0 bases at J, with 11 bases between. This CDR3 has 14 residues. The CDR3 loop reads CSASVFQLNTEAFF. CDR3 coding DNA: TGCAGTGCTAGCGTATTCCAGTTGAACACTGAAGCTTTCTTT.

This clonotype was counted ten times or more. This chain connects TRBV6-6 to TRBJ1-2; D ambiguous. This CDR3 comprises 15 residues. Germline CDR1 is MNHNY and CDR2 is SVGAGI (reference sequence). Trimming took off 6 bases at V and 1 base at J, with 15 bases between the two ends. CDR3: CASSFGVLDNYGYTF. CDR3 DNA: TGTGCCAGCAGCTTTGGGGTCCTCGATAACTATGGCTACACCTTC.

This clonotype was counted many times. The gene calls are TRBV12-3 or TRBV12-4 and TRBJ1-5; 7 nucleotides match TRBD1. With V trimmed by 5 bases and J by 6 bases, 4 bases remained unmatched. There are 13 residues in the CDR3. The CDR3 sequence: CASSLTGVQPQHF. The CDR3 DNA reads as TGTGCCAGCAGTCTCACAGGGGTTCAGCCCCAGCATTTT.

Ten or more counts support this clonotype. The chain uses TRBV7-8 and TRBJ1-5, with D unresolved. Germline V gene data show CDR1 as SGHVS and CDR2 as FQNEAQ. Trimming cost V 1 base and J 7 bases, with 8 bases left between them. CDR3 size: 13 residues. CDR3 in DNA: TGTGCCAGCAGCTTAGTACCAGAACAGCCCCAGCATTTT. This codes for CASSLVPEQPQHF.

This chain joins TRBV13 and TRBJ2-7; weak D call: TRBD1 (6 bases). This CDR3 has 16 residues. Germline V gene data show CDR1 as PRHDT and CDR2 as FYEKMQ (reference sequence). Trimming stripped 4 bases from V and 0 bases from J, with 16 bases between. DNA of the CDR3: TGTGCCAGCAGCTCACTCCGGGACATGAGCTCCTACGAGCAGTACTTC. It encodes CASSSLRDMSSYEQYF.

The chain carries TRBV7-2 and TRBJ2-7; no definite D call. CDR1 is SGHTA and CDR2 is FQGNSA in the germline V gene. CDR3 length: 12 residues. Trimming removed 5 bases from V and 9 bases from J, with 14 bases in between. The CDR3: CASSHSPQAQYF. In DNA form, the CDR3 reads TGTGCCAGCAGCCATTCCCCTCAAGCGCAGTACTTC.

A word on this clonotype: Lacking the conserved final phenylalanine or tryptophan, this CDR3 likely reflects a read error. The limits of the CDR3 on the DNA are not certain, so only TCRdb's listed CDR3 is given. J is TRBJ1-2 and V is TRBV29-1; the D call TRBD1 from the table was never checked on the DNA. 10 amino acids form the CDR3, both terminal residues included. CDR1 SQVTM and CDR2 ANQGSEA come from the germline V gene. CDR3: CSVGTGINTE.

This chain connects TRBV25-1 to TRBJ2-7, with 7 nucleotides matching TRBD2. This CDR3 region has 16 residues. V gave up 1 base and J gave up 1 base; unmatched junction bases: 7. Looked up from germline, CDR1 is MGHDK and CDR2 is SYGVNS. The CDR3 protein is CASSESGGSLSYEQYF. In DNA, the CDR3 is TGTGCCAGCAGTGAATCCGGCGGGAGCCTGTCCTACGAGCAGTACTTC.

The chain links TRBV7-3 to TRBJ2-7, with 7 bases fitting TRBD1. The J call is doubtful: the DNA matches TRBJ2-1 better. Germline V gives CDR1 SGHTA, CDR2 FQGTGA. The CDR3 length is 13 residues. In nucleotides, the CDR3 is TGTGCCAGCAGCTTGGACAGGTTCGACGGGCAGTTCTTC. This sequence encodes CASSLDRFDGQFF.

Details on this clonotype: Germline is not matched at one junction end, which may reflect a read error. The chain links TRBV20-1 to TRBJ2-5; TRBD1 agrees at 7 bases. The CDR3 consists of 10 residues. Germline V lookup: CDR1 DFQATT, CDR2 SNEGSKA (reference sequence). The CDR3 loop reads CSAPPGTEHF. The DNA of the CDR3 is TGCAGTGCCCCGCCTGGGACAGAGCACTTC.

This clonotype came up a few times. The chain links TRBV12-3 or TRBV12-4 to TRBJ1-2, with D tentatively TRBD1 (5 bases). There are 13 residues in the CDR3. Trimming removed 4 bases from V and 2 bases from J, with 8 bases in between. DNA for the CDR3: TGTGCCAGCAGTTACGACAGAAACTATGGCTACACCTTC. Encoded protein: CASSYDRNYGYTF.

The genes are TRBV7-2 and TRBJ2-5; TRBD2 aligns across 7 bases. V lost 2 bases to trimming and J lost 1 base; unmatched junction nucleotides: 10. The germline V gene encodes CDR1 SGHTA and CDR2 FQGNSA. CDR3 size: 17 residues. The CDR3 DNA is TGTGCCAGCAGCTTATACCGGCTAGCGGAACTCCAAGAGACCCAGTACTTC. Protein product: CASSLYRLAELQETQYF. Complete variable domain (other parts from reference TRBV7-2 and TRBJ2-5): GAGVSQSPSNKVTEKGKDVELRCDPISGHTALYWYRQSLGQGLEFLIYFQGNSAPDKSGLPSDRFSAERTGGSVSTLTIQRTQQEDSAVYLCASSLYRLAELQETQYFGPGTRLLVL.

For this clonotype: A read error may produce the germline difference seen at one junction end. The DNA for the CDR3 is TGTGCCAGCAGTGAAAGGACAGACCTCCCCTCTGGCTACACCTTC. As protein: CASSERTDLPSGYTF. The chain is built from TRBV10-3 and TRBJ1-2, with D tentatively TRBD1 (6 bases). The CDR3 length is 15 residues. Germline CDR1 is ENHRY and CDR2 is SYGVKD.

In its sample, this clonotype was seen a few times. The chain joins TRBV25-1 to TRBJ2-5, with no clear D. There are 13 residues in the CDR3. Trimming cost V 0 bases and J 4 bases, with 6 bases left between them. Germline-derived CDR1 and CDR2 are MGHDK and SYGVNS. CDR3 sequence: CASSEYLAETQYF. The DNA of the CDR3 is TGTGCCAGCAGTGAATATTTGGCAGAGACCCAGTACTTC.

There are many counts of this clonotype. As DNA, the CDR3 is TGTGCCAGCAGCCCCGACAGGTACACTGAAGCTTTCTTT. It translates to CASSPDRYTEAFF. The rearrangement links TRBV11-2 to TRBJ1-1; D may be TRBD1 (6 bases). The V end lost 5 bases, the J end lost 3 bases, and 10 bases lay between the germline ends. The CDR3 contains 13 residues. Germline V lookup: CDR1 SGHAT, CDR2 FQNNGV.